The T cell receptor beta chain under discussion was sequenced for a study of CD8 T cells in ankylosing spondylitis. Making use of molecular barcodes, quantitative 5'-RACE generated TCR beta libraries. One entry per CDR3 protein, called by TCRdb with MiXCR from the 5' RACE reads. The data contain under 250,000 distinct CDR3 sequences, approximately 8% of them singletons. CDR1 is SGHRS and CDR2 is YFSETQ in the germline V gene. CDR3 length: 18 amino acids. The trim removed 2 bases at V and 0 bases at J, leaving 11 bases unmatched. At least ten counts were recorded for this clonotype. Material for sequencing was blood, either unsorted or a sorted T cell fraction (not recorded which). The genes are TRBV5-1 and TRBJ2-3; TRBD1 matches 8 bases. This clonotype was obtained from a female donor with ankylosing spondylitis or in good health (not recorded which). The CDR3 bases are TGCGCCAGCAGCTTTGGACAGGGCACCCTAATAAGCACAGATACGCAGTATTTT. This encodes CASSFGQGTLISTDTQYF.